This T cell receptor beta chain originates from a study of cytomegalovirus exposure and HLA in healthy donors. As for this clone: Antigen specificity is unknown. In the same sample, other DNA sequences code for this CDR3.

Use of 60 Vbeta and 13 Jbeta primers characterized the PCR. Sequencing was performed with immunoSEQ multiplex PCR; in TCRdb, only in-frame clones are kept and a portion is missing. The sample lists around 92,000 clones; more than 75% were seen once. Donors in the study were healthy people who gave bone marrow. This donor's file did not include a recorded CMV serostatus. Regarding the study as a whole: Sequencing likely caused a cluster of highly shared sequence variants.

J lost 8 bases, V lost 4 bases, and 2 bases had no gene match. This CDR3 has 14 amino acids. The germline V gene encodes CDR1 SEHNR and CDR2 FQNEAQ (reference sequence). The material sequenced was PBMCs. This TCR was sampled from a human donor in good health. The gene calls are TRBV7-9 and TRBJ1-6; 10 nucleotides agree with TRBD1. Here the CDR3 DNA reads TGTGCCAGCAGCTCCGGGACAGGGGATTCACCCCTCCACTTT. Translation: CASSSGTGDSPLHF. Complete variable domain (other parts from reference TRBV7-9 and TRBJ1-6): DTGVSQNPRHKITKRGQNVTFRCDPISEHNRLYWYRQTLGQGPEFLTYFQNEAQLEKSRLLSDRFSAERPKGSFSTLEIQRTEQGDSAMYLCASSSGTGDSPLHFGNGTRLTVT.